This T cell receptor (beta chain) originates from a study of neurological immune-mediated disorders. Points from the study as a whole: Multiple sclerosis was found to have the least TCR clonal expansion, below healthy controls, and HTLV-1-associated myelopathy the most.

The CDR3 consists of 15 residues. Germline CDR1 MNHEY, CDR2 SVGAGI. Trimming cost V 5 bases and J 6 bases, with 20 bases left between them. Healthy controls were blood bank volunteers in Maryland, USA. Only a few counts were recorded for this clonotype. What it binds is not known. Each TCR transcript was tagged with a 10-nucleotide random UMI during 5'RACE. Using its own MiXCR run on the 5' RACE reads, TCRdb lists one record per CDR3 protein. In the table there are about 79,000 distinct CDR3 sequences, 13% to 15% of which are singletons. This TCR was recovered from a woman aged 50 to 60 in good health. The sequencing input was PBMCs. This rearrangement joins TRBV6-5 to TRBJ2-7, with no clear D. This chain's CDR3 is CASSVSFGLSGEQYF. CDR3 DNA: TGTGCCAGCAGTGTCTCGTTTGGGCTGTCAGGCGAGCAGTACTTC.